The clone carrying this TCR beta chain was picked up many times. The antigen remains undetermined. Germline-derived CDR1 and CDR2 are SGHVS and FQNEAQ. This CDR3 spans 14 amino acids. V gave up 3 bases and J gave up 7 bases, with 15 bases separating them. TCR beta CDR3 sequences were amplified from RNA transcripts. Initially, a first-round RT-PCR of the TCR CDR3 employed the HTBI primer set. A single record per CDR3 protein comes from TCRdb applying MiXCR to the multiplex PCR reads. Found here are hundreds of thousands of distinct CDR3 sequences, roughly 21% of them singletons; the top ten hold approximately 48%. This entry comes from a study of T cells in Graves' hyperthyroidism and ophthalmopathy. Study context: Peripheral blood draws took place at initial diagnosis, ahead of any treatment.

Uncontrolled infection, other autoimmune disease, pregnancy or lactation barred patients from enrollment. Study-wide results and limits: Blood held most thyroid clonotypes expanded above 0.001 frequency. Ophthalmopathy was told apart from stable hyperthyroidism by a 13 V-J model.

V usage is TRBV7-8 and J usage is TRBJ1-1; the D is unclear. Sequenced material: blood. This clonotype was sampled from a man between 40 and 49 years old with Graves' ophthalmopathy. The CDR3 loop is CASSFTYGRGEAFF. In DNA form, the CDR3 reads TGTGCCAGCAGCTTCACATATGGACGGGGTGAAGCTTTCTTT.